This T cell receptor beta chain derives from a study of human T cells and chemical hapten exposure. The overall study: Epicutaneous patch tests delivered 0.01% DPC to the upper back, with evaluation at 6 days.

Individual cDNA molecules (in the library) carried attached unique molecular identifiers. TCRdb called the RACE reads again in MiXCR, with one record for every CDR3 protein. Altogether roughly 380,000 distinct CDR3 sequences are present, more than 5% being singletons, with the ten largest covering 5% to 6%. CDR1 and CDR2 (germline): SGHVS, FNYEAQ. The CDR3 loop spans 17 amino acids. V lost 5 bases and J lost 5, with 24 bases in between. This sample's time point: patch test 2, 6 weeks after DPC sensitization. Indicated treatment: therapeutic diphenylcyclopropenone sensitization with weekly scalp DPC. Whole blood that had not been fractionated was the source of extracted total RNA. This clonotype was seen ten or more times.

Sequences were derived from whole blood, sampled in connection with sensitization to the hapten diphenylcyclopropenone (DPC). The TCR sequence derives from a woman aged 18-35 years with alopecia areata. Some clones in this sample may be carry-over from other donors' samples. The chain recombines TRBV7-6 with TRBJ1-1; possibly TRBD1 for D (6 bases). This chain's CDR3 is CASSPGQYGDERTEAFF. The DNA for the CDR3 is TGTGCCAGCAGCCCCGGACAGTATGGGGACGAGAGAACTGAAGCTTTCTTT. The whole variable domain, filled in from reference TRBV7-6 and TRBJ1-1, reads GAGVSQSPRYKVTKRGQDVALRCDPISGHVSLYWYRQALGQGPEFLTYFNYEAQQDKSGLPNDRFSAERPEGSISTLTIQRTEQRDSAMYRCASSPGQYGDERTEAFFGQGTRLTVV.